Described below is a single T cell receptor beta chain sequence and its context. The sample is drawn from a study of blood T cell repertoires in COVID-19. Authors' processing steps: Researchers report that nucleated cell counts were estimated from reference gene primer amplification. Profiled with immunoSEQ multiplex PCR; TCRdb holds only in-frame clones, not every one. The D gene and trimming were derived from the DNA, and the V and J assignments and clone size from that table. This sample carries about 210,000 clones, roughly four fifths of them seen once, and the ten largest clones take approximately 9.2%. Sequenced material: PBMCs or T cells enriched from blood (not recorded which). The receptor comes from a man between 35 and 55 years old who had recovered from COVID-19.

The CDR3 reads CASSLGGQVSGGYTF. The CDR3 DNA sequence: TGTGCCAGCAGCTTAGGGGGACAGGTCTCGGGAGGCTACACCTTC. V is TRBV7-9 and J is TRBJ1-2, with 8 bases identical to TRBD1. CDR1 and CDR2 (germline): SEHNR, FQNEAQ (reference sequence). CDR3 length: 15 amino acids. V shed 1 base, J shed 8 bases, and the junction held 9 bases outside the gene matches.